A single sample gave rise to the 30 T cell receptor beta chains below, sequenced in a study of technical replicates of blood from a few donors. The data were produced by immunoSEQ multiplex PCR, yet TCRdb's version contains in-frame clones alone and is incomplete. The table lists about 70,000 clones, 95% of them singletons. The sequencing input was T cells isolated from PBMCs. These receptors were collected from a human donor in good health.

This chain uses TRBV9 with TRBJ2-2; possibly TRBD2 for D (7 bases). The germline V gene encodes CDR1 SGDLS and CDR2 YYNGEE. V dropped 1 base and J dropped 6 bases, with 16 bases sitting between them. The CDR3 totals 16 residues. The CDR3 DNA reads TGTGCCAGCAGCGTAATGGGGGGGACATACCCCGGGGAGCTGTTTTTT. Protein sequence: CASSVMGGTYPGELFF.

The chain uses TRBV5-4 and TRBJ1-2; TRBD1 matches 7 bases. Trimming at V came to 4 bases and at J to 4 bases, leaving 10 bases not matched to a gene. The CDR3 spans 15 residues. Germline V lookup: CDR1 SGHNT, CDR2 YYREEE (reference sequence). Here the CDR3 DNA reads TGTGCCAGCAGCCTTGGACAGGATCGGAGCTATGGCTACACCTTC. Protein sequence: CASSLGQDRSYGYTF.

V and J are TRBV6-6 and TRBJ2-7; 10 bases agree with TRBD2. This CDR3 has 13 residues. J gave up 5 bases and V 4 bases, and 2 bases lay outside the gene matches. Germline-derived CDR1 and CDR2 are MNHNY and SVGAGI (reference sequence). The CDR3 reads CASSSLAGNEQYF. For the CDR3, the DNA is TGTGCCAGCAGTTCACTAGCGGGAAACGAGCAGTACTTC.

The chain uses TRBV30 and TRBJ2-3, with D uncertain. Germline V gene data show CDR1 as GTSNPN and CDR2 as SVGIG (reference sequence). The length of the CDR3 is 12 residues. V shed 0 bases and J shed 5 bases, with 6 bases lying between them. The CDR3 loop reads CAWSVLIDTQYF. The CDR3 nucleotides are TGTGCCTGGAGTGTACTAATAGATACGCAGTATTTT.

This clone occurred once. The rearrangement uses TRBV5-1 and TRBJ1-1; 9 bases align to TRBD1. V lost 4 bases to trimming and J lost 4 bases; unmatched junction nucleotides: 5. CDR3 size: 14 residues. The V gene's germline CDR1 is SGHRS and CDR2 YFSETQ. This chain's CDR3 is CASSLGDRVTEAFF. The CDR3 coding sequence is TGCGCCAGCAGCCTGGGGGACAGGGTCACTGAAGCTTTCTTT.

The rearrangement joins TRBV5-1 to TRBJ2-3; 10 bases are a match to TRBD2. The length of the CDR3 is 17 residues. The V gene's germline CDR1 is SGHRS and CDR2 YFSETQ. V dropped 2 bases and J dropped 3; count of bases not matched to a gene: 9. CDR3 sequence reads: CASSFFPAGGRTDTQYF. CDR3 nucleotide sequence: TGCGCCAGCAGCTTCTTCCCAGCGGGGGGGAGGACAGATACGCAGTATTTT. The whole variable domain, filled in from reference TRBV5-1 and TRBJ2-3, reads KAGVTQTPRYLIKTRGQQVTLSCSPISGHRSVSWYQQTPGQGLQFLFEYFSETQRNKGNFPGRFSGRQFSNSRSEMNVSTLELGDSALYLCASSFFPAGGRTDTQYFGPGTRLTVL.

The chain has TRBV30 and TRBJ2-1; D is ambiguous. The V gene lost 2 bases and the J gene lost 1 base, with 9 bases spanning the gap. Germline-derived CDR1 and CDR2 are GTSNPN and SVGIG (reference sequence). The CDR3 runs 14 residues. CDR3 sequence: CAWSYEWSYNEQFF. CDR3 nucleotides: TGTGCCTGGAGTTATGAGTGGTCCTACAATGAGCAGTTCTTC. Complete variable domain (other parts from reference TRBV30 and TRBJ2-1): SQTIHQWPATLVQPVGSPLSLECTVEGTSNPNLYWYRQAAGRGLQLLFYSVGIGQISSEVPQNLSASRPQDRQFILSSKKLLLSDSGFYLCAWSYEWSYNEQFFGPGTRLTVL.

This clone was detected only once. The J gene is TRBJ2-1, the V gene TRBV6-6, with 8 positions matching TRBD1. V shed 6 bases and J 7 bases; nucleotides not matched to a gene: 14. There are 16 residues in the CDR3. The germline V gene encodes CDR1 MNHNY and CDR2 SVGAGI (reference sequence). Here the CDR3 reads CASSNLGQGARNEQFF. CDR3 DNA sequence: TGTGCCAGCAGCAATCTGGGGCAGGGGGCGAGGAATGAGCAGTTCTTC.

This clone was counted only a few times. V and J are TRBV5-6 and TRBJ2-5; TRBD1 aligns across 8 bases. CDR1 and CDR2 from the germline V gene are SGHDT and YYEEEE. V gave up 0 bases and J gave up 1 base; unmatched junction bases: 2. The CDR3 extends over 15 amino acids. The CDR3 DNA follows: TGTGCCAGCAGCTTGGCCACAGGGGGCCAAGAGACCCAGTACTTC. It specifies CASSLATGGQETQYF.

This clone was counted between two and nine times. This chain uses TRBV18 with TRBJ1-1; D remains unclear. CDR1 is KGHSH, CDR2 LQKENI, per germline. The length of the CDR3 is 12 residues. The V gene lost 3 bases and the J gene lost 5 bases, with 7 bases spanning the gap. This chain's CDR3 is CASSPRRTEAFF. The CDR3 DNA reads TGTGCCAGCTCACCGCGTAGAACTGAAGCTTTCTTT.

CDR3 in DNA: TGCGCCAGCAGCCAAACCCGGGACAGGGCCTACGAGCAGTACTTC. It codes for CASSQTRDRAYEQYF. This chain joins TRBV4-1 and TRBJ2-7; 9 bases are a match to TRBD1. Trimming at V came to 2 bases and at J to 2 bases, leaving 4 bases not matched to a gene. This CDR3 comprises 15 residues. Germline loops: CDR1 MGHRA, CDR2 YSYEKL.

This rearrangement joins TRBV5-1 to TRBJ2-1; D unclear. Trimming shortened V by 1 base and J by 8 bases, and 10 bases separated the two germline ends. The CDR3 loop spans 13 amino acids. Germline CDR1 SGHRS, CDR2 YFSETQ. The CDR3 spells CASSLNLRDEQFF. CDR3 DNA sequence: TGCGCCAGCAGCTTGAATTTGAGAGATGAGCAGTTCTTC.

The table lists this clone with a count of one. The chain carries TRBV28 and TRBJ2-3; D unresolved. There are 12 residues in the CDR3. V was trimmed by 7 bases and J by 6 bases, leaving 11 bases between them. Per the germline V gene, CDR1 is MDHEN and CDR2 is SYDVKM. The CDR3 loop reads CASTPTEDTQYF. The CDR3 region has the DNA TGTGCCAGCACCCCTACGGAGGATACGCAGTATTTT.

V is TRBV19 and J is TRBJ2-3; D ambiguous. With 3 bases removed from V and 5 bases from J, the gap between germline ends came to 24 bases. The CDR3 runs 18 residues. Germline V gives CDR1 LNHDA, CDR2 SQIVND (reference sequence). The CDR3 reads CASSIRYRNSPPGDTQYF. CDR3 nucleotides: TGTGCCAGTAGTATCAGATATCGGAATAGCCCTCCCGGAGATACGCAGTATTTT.

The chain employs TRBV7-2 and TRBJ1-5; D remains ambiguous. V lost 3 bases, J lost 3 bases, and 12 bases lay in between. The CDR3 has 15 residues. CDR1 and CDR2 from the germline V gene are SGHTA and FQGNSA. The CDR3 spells CASSLSGQINQPQHF. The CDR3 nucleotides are TGTGCCAGCAGCTTGAGCGGGCAGATCAATCAGCCCCAGCATTTT.

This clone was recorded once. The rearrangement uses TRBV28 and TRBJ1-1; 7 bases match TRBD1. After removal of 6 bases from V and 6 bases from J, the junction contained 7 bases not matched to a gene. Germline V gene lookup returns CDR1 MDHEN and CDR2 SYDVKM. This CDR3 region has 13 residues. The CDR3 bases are TGTGCCAGCAGAGACAGGGACCTCTCTGAAGCTTTCTTT. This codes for CASRDRDLSEAFF.

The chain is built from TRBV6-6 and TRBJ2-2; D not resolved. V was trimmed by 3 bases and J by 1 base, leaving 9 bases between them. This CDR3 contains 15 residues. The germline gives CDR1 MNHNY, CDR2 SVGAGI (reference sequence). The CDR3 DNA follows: TGTGCCAGCAGTTATTACAGAGAGAACACCGGGGAGCTGTTTTTT. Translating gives CASSYYRENTGELFF.

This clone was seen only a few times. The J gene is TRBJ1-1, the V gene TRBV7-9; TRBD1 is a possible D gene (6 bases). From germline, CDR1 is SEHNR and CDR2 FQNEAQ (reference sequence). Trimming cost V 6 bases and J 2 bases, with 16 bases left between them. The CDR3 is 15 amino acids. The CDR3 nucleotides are TGTGCCAGCAGTCCACCGGGACACCGCAACACTGAAGCTTTCTTT. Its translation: CASSPPGHRNTEAFF.

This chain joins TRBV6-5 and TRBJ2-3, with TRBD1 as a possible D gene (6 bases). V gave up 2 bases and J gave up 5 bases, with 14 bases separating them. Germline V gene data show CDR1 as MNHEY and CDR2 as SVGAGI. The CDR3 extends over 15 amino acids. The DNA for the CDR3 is TGTGCCAGCAGTTACCGAGGCCTCAGGGGAGATACGCAGTATTTT. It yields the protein CASSYRGLRGDTQYF.

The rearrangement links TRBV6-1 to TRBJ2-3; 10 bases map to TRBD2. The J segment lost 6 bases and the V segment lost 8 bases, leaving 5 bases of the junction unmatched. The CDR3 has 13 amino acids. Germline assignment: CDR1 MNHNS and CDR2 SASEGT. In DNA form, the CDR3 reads TGTGCCAGCGGTGGACTAGCGGCTGATACGCAGTATTTT. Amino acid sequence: CASGGLAADTQYF.

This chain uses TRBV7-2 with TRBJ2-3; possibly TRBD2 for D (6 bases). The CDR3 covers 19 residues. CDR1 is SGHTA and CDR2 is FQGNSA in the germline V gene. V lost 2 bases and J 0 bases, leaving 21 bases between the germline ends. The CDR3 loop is CASSLRGSGLSRSTDTQYF. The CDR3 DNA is TGTGCCAGCAGCTTAAGGGGTAGCGGCCTTTCCCGCAGCACAGATACGCAGTATTTT.

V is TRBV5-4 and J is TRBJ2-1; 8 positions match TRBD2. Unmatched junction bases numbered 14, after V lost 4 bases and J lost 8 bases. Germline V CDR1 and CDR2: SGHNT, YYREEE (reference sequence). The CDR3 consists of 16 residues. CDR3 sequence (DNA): TGTGCCAGCAGCCAACAGCGGGGGCCCTCCGGAGATGAGCAGTTCTTC. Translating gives CASSQQRGPSGDEQFF.

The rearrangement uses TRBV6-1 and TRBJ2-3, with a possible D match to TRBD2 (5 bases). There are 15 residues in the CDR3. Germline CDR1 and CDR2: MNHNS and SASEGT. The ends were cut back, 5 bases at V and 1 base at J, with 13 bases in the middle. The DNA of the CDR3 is TGTGCCAGCAGTAGATCCTTCGGGGGCACAGATACGCAGTATTTT. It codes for CASSRSFGGTDTQYF.

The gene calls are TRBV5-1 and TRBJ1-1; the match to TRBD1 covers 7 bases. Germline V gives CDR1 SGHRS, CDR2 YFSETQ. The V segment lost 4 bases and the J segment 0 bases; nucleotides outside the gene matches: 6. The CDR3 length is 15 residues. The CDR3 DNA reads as TGCGCCAGCAGCCAACCGGGACAGTTGAACACTGAAGCTTTCTTT. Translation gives CASSQPGQLNTEAFF.

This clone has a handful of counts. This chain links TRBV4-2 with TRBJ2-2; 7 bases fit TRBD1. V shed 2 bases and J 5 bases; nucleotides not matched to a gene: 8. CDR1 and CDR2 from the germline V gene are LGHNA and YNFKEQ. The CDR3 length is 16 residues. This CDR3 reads CASSQPQGQTTGELFF. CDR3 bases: TGTGCCAGCAGCCAACCCCAGGGACAGACAACCGGGGAGCTGTTTTTT.

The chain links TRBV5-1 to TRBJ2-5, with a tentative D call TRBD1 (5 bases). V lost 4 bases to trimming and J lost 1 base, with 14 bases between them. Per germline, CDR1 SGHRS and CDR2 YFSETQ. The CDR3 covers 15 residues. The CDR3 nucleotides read TGCGCCAGCAGCCCAGGGCCCTACTCCCAAGAGACCCAGTACTTC. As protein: CASSPGPYSQETQYF.

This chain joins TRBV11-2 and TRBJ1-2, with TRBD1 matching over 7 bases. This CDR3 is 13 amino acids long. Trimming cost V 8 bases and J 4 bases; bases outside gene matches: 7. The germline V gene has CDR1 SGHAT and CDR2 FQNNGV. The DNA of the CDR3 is TGTGCCAGCGGCCGGACAGGCCTCTATGGCTACACCTTC. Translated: CASGRTGLYGYTF.

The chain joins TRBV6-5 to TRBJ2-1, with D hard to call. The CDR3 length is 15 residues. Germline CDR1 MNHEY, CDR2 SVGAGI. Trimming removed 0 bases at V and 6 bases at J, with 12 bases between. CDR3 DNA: TGTGCCAGCAGTTACTCTCTCGCTAACCGCAATGAGCAGTTCTTC. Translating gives CASSYSLANRNEQFF.

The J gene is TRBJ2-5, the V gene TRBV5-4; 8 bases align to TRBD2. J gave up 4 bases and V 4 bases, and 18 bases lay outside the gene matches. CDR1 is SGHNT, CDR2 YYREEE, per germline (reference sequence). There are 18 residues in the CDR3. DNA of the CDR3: TGTGCCAGCAGCATGCGGAGGGCGGGAGGTCCTGGTATAGAGACCCAGTACTTC. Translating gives CASSMRRAGGPGIETQYF.

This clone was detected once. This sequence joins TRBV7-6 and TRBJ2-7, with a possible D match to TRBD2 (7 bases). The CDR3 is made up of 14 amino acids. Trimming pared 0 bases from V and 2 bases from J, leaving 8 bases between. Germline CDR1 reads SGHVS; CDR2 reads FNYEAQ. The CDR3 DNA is TGTGCCAGCAGCTTAGCAGGGGGGGCCTACGAGCAGTACTTC. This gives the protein CASSLAGGAYEQYF.